This T cell receptor beta chain was documented in a study of T cells in lung cancer brain metastases. Study-level findings and limits: Compared with paired primaries, brain metastases showed fewer unique productive clones (roughly 1,500 versus 4,600).

The CDR3 is made up of 19 amino acids. V was pared by 7 bases and J by 2 bases, with 14 bases of the junction left unmatched. CDR1 is SGHRS and CDR2 is YFSETQ in the germline V gene. About this clone: The antigen is undetermined.

Exclusion applied to any patient with a history of multiple malignancies. Tumor areas were macrodissected from roughly five deparaffinized, unstained approximately 10 um sections guided by marked H&E slides. Each sample used about 2–5.5 ug genomic DNA, matched between paired samples. Some clones are missing from TCRdb's copy, which holds only in-frame ones; the method was immunoSEQ multiplex PCR. The data contain around 1,900 clones, more than 85% of them singletons. The V gene is TRBV5-1, the J gene TRBJ2-1; TRBD2 aligns across 14 bases. Sequencing used tumor tissue from a brain metastasis. This TCR came from a woman in her 50s with non-small cell lung cancer that had spread to the brain. CDR3 residues: CASGIPGTSGGETYNEQFF. CDR3 nucleotides: TGCGCCAGCGGAATCCCCGGGACTAGCGGGGGAGAAACCTACAATGAGCAGTTCTTC.